These 24 T cell receptor beta chains originate from one sample sequenced in a study of blood T cell repertoires in COVID-19 (TCRdb year 2020). The library was produced with the immunoSEQ multiplex PCR assay. As stored in TCRdb, this immuneACCESS dataset retains in-frame rearrangements with V and J assigned. A fraction of the clones does not appear; measured against another copy, unresolved V genes explain less than half of the discrepancy, and the remainder lacks a known reason. The sample table records 150,000 to 180,000 clones; around 78% of these occur just once. Clones ranked in the top ten supply roughly 1.7% of the sample. Sequenced input: peripheral blood. Source of these receptors: an elderly man with acute or convalescent COVID-19.

The chain is built from TRBV6-5 and TRBJ2-7; D is uncertain. V was pared by 0 bases and J by 2 bases, with 11 bases between. The germline CDR1 and CDR2 sequences are MNHEY and SVGAGI. The CDR3 has 15 residues. Here the CDR3 DNA reads TGTGCCAGCAGTTACTCGTTCCAGGTTACCTACGAGCAGTACTTC. Translated, it gives CASSYSFQVTYEQYF.

J is TRBJ1-1 and V is TRBV25-1, with TRBD1 identical over 8 bases. Trimming removed 6 bases from V and 4 bases from J; junction bases left unmatched: 1. Germline lookup yields CDR1 MGHDK and CDR2 SYGVNS. This CDR3 has 12 amino acids. This CDR3 reads CASRGTGTEAFF. CDR3 sequence (DNA): TGTGCCAGCAGAGGGACAGGCACTGAAGCTTTCTTT.

The rearrangement uses TRBV10-1 and TRBJ2-4; D gene ambiguous. CDR1 is WNHNN and CDR2 is SYGVQD in the germline V gene (reference sequence). Trimming took 3 bases from V and 8 from J, leaving 11 bases between them. The CDR3 is made up of 13 amino acids. CDR3 coding DNA: TGCGCCAGCAGTGATCCCCCAGGCGACATTCAGTACTTC. Amino acid sequence: CASSDPPGDIQYF.

The sample holds a few counts of this clone. DNA for the CDR3: TGTGCCAGTAGTCACAGGGGGAAGAACACTGAAGCTTTCTTT. Translated: CASSHRGKNTEAFF. The chain combines TRBV19 with TRBJ1-1; 8 positions agree with TRBD1. The germline gives CDR1 LNHDA, CDR2 SQIVND (reference sequence). This CDR3 region has 14 residues. J lost 1 base, V lost 5 bases, and 3 bases had no gene match.

V and J are TRBV6-5 and TRBJ2-3, with D possibly TRBD1 on 6 matching bases. The CDR3 loop spans 14 amino acids. Germline V gene data show CDR1 as MNHEY and CDR2 as SVGAGI. V was shortened by 6 bases and J by 5 bases, with 15 bases between the two germline ends. The CDR3 protein is CASRQGSPGDTQYF. CDR3 nucleotides: TGTGCCAGCAGACAGGGTTCCCCCGGAGATACGCAGTATTTT.

Note on this clone: This sample also contains other DNA sequences that code for the same CDR3. This chain connects TRBV19 to TRBJ2-2; D may be TRBD1 (6 bases). Germline CDR1 and CDR2: LNHDA and SQIVND (reference sequence). The CDR3 contains 13 residues. V lost 9 bases, J lost 6 bases, and 14 bases lay in between. CDR3 residues: CASRGQGPGELFF. The CDR3 DNA reads TGTGCCAGCCGGGGCCAGGGGCCCGGGGAGCTGTTTTTT.

The chain carries TRBV5-1 and TRBJ2-7; 14 nucleotides align to TRBD2. The CDR3 runs 18 residues. J lost 6 bases, V lost 0 bases, and 11 bases had no gene match. The germline CDR1 and CDR2 sequences are SGHRS and YFSETQ. Here the CDR3 DNA reads TGCGCCAGCAGCTTGGGGACTAGCGGGGGGCCGACTCGGGGCGAGCAGTACGTC. Protein: CASSLGTSGGPTRGEQYV.

The chain joins TRBV2 to TRBJ2-2, with D perhaps TRBD1 (5 bases). Trimming stripped 8 bases from V and 6 bases from J, with 10 bases between. The CDR3 covers 12 residues. Germline V gives CDR1 SNHLY, CDR2 FYNNEI. The CDR3 nucleotides read TGTGCCAGCCGAACAGGAGCCGGGGAGCTGTTTTTT. It encodes CASRTGAGELFF.

V gene TRBV10-1 combines with J gene TRBJ2-7, with D possibly matching TRBD2 (6 bases). Looked up from germline, CDR1 is WNHNN and CDR2 is SYGVQD (reference sequence). Trimming pared 8 bases from V and 9 bases from J, leaving 20 bases between. The length of the CDR3 is 13 residues. The CDR3 sequence is CASSEGRRQRQYV. The DNA of the CDR3 is TGCGCCAGCTCGGAGGGCCGTCGGCAGCGGCAGTACGTC.

CDR3 sequence reads: CASSVSGNTEAFF. DNA for the CDR3: TGTGCCAGCAGCGTTTCAGGGAACACTGAAGCTTTCTTT. V is TRBV9 and J is TRBJ1-1, with unresolved D. The CDR3 is made up of 13 amino acids. V dropped 2 bases and J dropped 1 base, with 6 bases sitting between them. CDR1 SGDLS and CDR2 YYNGEE come from the germline V gene.

This clone occurred once. This rearrangement joins TRBV5-4 to TRBJ2-5; 7 bases match TRBD2. From germline, CDR1 is SGHNT and CDR2 YYREEE (reference sequence). Trimming cost V 5 bases and J 1 base; bases outside gene matches: 5. The CDR3 totals 14 residues. CDR3 loop: CASSSGTTQETQYF. The CDR3 nucleotides are TGTGCCAGCAGTTCCGGGACTACCCAAGAGACCCAGTACTTC.

V usage is TRBV11-2 and J usage is TRBJ2-3, with D possibly being TRBD1 (6 bases). V shed 1 base and J shed 1 base, with 9 bases lying between them. The germline gives CDR1 SGHAT, CDR2 FQNNGV. CDR3 size: 15 residues. CDR3 sequence reads: CASSLGWTGTDTQYF. CDR3 sequence (DNA): TGTGCCAGCAGCTTAGGATGGACAGGCACAGATACGCAGTATTTT.

This clone was seen just once. The rearrangement uses TRBV30 and TRBJ1-3; the D is unclear. CDR3 size: 14 residues. Germline loops: CDR1 GTSNPN, CDR2 SVGIG (reference sequence). The V end was cut by 3 bases, the J end by 0 bases, with 9 bases between. The chain's CDR3 is CAWSRTHSGNTIYF. The CDR3 coding sequence is TGTGCCTGGAGCCGGACTCACTCTGGAAACACCATATATTTT.

V and J are TRBV10-2 and TRBJ1-2, with D tentatively TRBD1 (6 bases). Germline V gene lookup returns CDR1 WSHSY and CDR2 SAAADI. This CDR3 contains 13 residues. V gave up 7 bases and J gave up 2 bases, with 11 bases separating them. The CDR3 spells CASTQGPNYGYTF. The CDR3 DNA is TGCGCCAGCACCCAGGGGCCCAACTATGGCTACACCTTC.

This clone was counted a few times. This sequence joins TRBV19 and TRBJ2-7, with 9 bases aligning to TRBD1. The V gene end was trimmed by 3 bases and the J gene end by 6 bases; junction bases not matched to a gene: 6. CDR1 is LNHDA and CDR2 is SQIVND in the germline V gene (reference sequence). This CDR3 has 14 amino acids. CDR3 bases: TGTGCCAGTAGTATCACGGGACAGGGCTCCGAGCAGTACTTC. Translated, it gives CASSITGQGSEQYF.

This clone was counted between two and nine times. V and J are TRBV6-5 and TRBJ2-1, with TRBD2 as a possible D gene (5 bases). CDR3 length: 13 amino acids. The germline V gene has CDR1 MNHEY and CDR2 SVGAGI. V dropped 2 bases and J dropped 6 bases, with 8 bases sitting between them. CDR3 region: CASSYGESNEQFF. The CDR3, as DNA: TGTGCCAGCAGTTACGGGGAGAGCAATGAGCAGTTCTTC.

This chain joins TRBV29-1 and TRBJ1-1, with 7 bases matching TRBD1. The CDR3 length is 14 residues. CDR1 is SQVTM, CDR2 ANQGSEA, per germline. V lost 6 bases, J lost 4 bases, and 11 bases stayed unmatched. The CDR3 loop is CSVAELTGRTEAFF. As DNA, the CDR3 is TGCAGCGTCGCGGAACTGACAGGGCGCACTGAAGCTTTCTTT.

This rearrangement joins TRBV2 to TRBJ2-2; unclear D gene. The CDR3 consists of 14 residues. Germline V gene sequence: CDR1 SNHLY, CDR2 FYNNEI. Trimming shortened V by 8 bases and J by 0 bases, and 10 bases separated the two germline ends. CDR3 sequence reads: CASLSRSNTGELFF. For the CDR3, the DNA is TGTGCCAGCCTGTCCAGATCGAACACCGGGGAGCTGTTTTTT.

The CDR3 region has the DNA TGTGCCAGCACGGTAGACTTGAACACCGGGGAGCTGTTTTTT. This translates into CASTVDLNTGELFF. V is TRBV6-5 and J is TRBJ2-2; no reliable D call. Germline lookup yields CDR1 MNHEY and CDR2 SVGAGI. Trimming removed 7 bases from V and 1 base from J, with 10 bases in between. The CDR3 loop spans 14 amino acids.

The sample holds a few counts of this clone. The CDR3 nucleotides read TGTGCCAGTAGCCTGGTTTGGGCCACATCCTATGGCTACACCTTC. This sequence encodes CASSLVWATSYGYTF. V and J are TRBV19 and TRBJ1-2; D not certain. The V gene's germline CDR1 is LNHDA and CDR2 SQIVND (reference sequence). The CDR3 contains 15 residues. V shed 6 bases and J shed 4 bases, with 18 bases lying between them. The full variable domain, with the rest looked up from reference TRBV19 and TRBJ1-2, is DGGITQSPKYLFRKEGQNVTLSCEQNLNHDAMYWYRQDPGQGLRLIYYSQIVNDFQKGDIAEGYSVSREKKESFPLTVTSAQKNPTAFYLCASSLVWATSYGYTFGSGTRLTVV.

The rearrangement links TRBV27 to TRBJ1-1, with D maybe TRBD1 (5 bases). From germline, CDR1 is MNHEY and CDR2 SMNVEV (reference sequence). The CDR3 totals 15 residues. V lost 7 bases to trimming and J lost 0 bases, with 15 bases between them. The CDR3 bases are TGTGCCAGCACCCCAGGGAGGGTCTTGAACACTGAAGCTTTCTTT. As protein: CASTPGRVLNTEAFF.

J is TRBJ2-3 and V is TRBV3-1 (or the pseudogene TRBV3-2); 9 bases fit TRBD1. The V gene end was trimmed by 4 bases and the J gene end by 2 bases; junction bases not matched to a gene: 7. From germline, CDR1 is LGHDT and CDR2 YNNKEL (reference sequence). The CDR3 is 16 amino acids. CDR3 loop: CASSPPGQGFTDTQYF. In DNA form, the CDR3 reads TGTGCCAGCAGCCCGCCGGGACAGGGTTTCACAGATACGCAGTATTTT.

The chain links TRBV5-1 to TRBJ1-6; TRBD1 is a possible D gene (5 bases). V lost 0 bases to trimming and J lost 0 bases, with 13 bases between them. The CDR3 totals 18 residues. Germline CDR1 reads SGHRS; CDR2 reads YFSETQ. Here the CDR3 reads CASSLATQVSSYNSPLHF. CDR3 DNA: TGCGCCAGCAGCTTGGCCACACAGGTCAGCTCCTATAATTCACCCCTCCACTTT.

CDR3 coding DNA: TGTGCCAGCTCACCATTCGGACAGGGAAATTCACCCCTCCACTTT. It yields the protein CASSPFGQGNSPLHF. The chain couples TRBV18 to TRBJ1-6; TRBD1 agrees at 8 bases. Germline CDR1 and CDR2: KGHSH and LQKENI. This CDR3 has 15 amino acids. V shed 2 bases, J shed 7 bases, and the junction held 4 bases outside the gene matches.